These 22 T cell receptor beta chains originate from one sample sequenced in a study of shared clonotypes between healthy human individuals. Sequenced by immunoSEQ multiplex PCR; TCRdb stores in-frame clones only, minus some. This table holds about 980,000 clones, about three quarters found once. Sequenced input: memory CD4+ T cells sorted from blood. Subset of the sample: CD45RA-negative fraction. These receptors were taken from a man between 18 and 29 years old in good health.

V is TRBV9 and J is TRBJ1-2; D is perhaps TRBD1 (6 bases). The CDR3 has 16 amino acids. V gave up 6 bases and J gave up 8 bases, with 26 bases separating them. Looked up from germline, CDR1 is SGDLS and CDR2 is YYNGEE. This CDR3 reads CASTRRGAARGEGYTF. The CDR3 coding sequence is TGTGCCAGCACTCGCCGTGGGGCGGCCAGGGGAGAAGGCTACACCTTC.

The chain combines TRBV29-1 with TRBJ1-1, with 9 bases identical to TRBD1. Germline V CDR1 and CDR2: SQVTM, ANQGSEA. J gave up 0 bases and V 7 bases, and 9 bases lay outside the gene matches. This CDR3 spans 15 amino acids. The CDR3 DNA follows: TGCAGCGGACGACCGGACAGGGGTCTGAACACTGAAGCTTTCTTT. Encoded protein: CSGRPDRGLNTEAFF.

For this clone: Other DNA sequences within the sample encode an identical CDR3. The V gene is TRBV19, the J gene TRBJ1-1; D possibly corresponds to TRBD1 (5 bases). V was cut by 2 bases and J by 5 bases, with 6 bases left in between. The CDR3 loop spans 12 amino acids. Per the germline V gene, CDR1 is LNHDA and CDR2 is SQIVND (reference sequence). DNA for the CDR3: TGTGCCAGTAGTATACGGGGGACTGAAGCTTTCTTT. The encoded protein is CASSIRGTEAFF.

This clone has just a few counts. This chain connects TRBV6-5 to TRBJ2-1, with D unclear. This CDR3 contains 13 residues. V lost 0 bases and J lost 5, with 5 bases in between. From germline, CDR1 is MNHEY and CDR2 SVGAGI. The DNA of the CDR3 is TGTGCCAGCAGTTACTCCCAAAACAATGAGCAGTTCTTC. This sequence encodes CASSYSQNNEQFF.

There are a few counts of this clone. Other DNA sequences within the sample encode an identical CDR3. The chain uses TRBV30 and TRBJ1-5; possible D gene TRBD1, 5 bases. CDR3 length: 13 amino acids. Deletions cut 0 bases from V and 6 bases from J, with 9 bases between. Germline assignment: CDR1 GTSNPN and CDR2 SVGIG (reference sequence). The DNA for the CDR3 is TGTGCCTGGAGTGTATCGGGACGTCAGCCCCAGCATTTT. Protein sequence: CAWSVSGRQPQHF.

The V and J genes are TRBV7-2 and TRBJ1-2; 8 bases are shared with TRBD1. V was clipped by 10 bases and J by 6 bases; unmatched bases: 10. This CDR3 has 13 amino acids. Germline CDR1 and CDR2: SGHTA and FQGNSA. CDR3 amino acids: CATRGQAGDGYTF. The CDR3 DNA reads as TGTGCCACCAGGGGACAGGCCGGGGATGGCTACACCTTC.

This chain connects TRBV19 to TRBJ1-4; TRBD1 might be the D (5 bases). The CDR3 totals 17 residues. V was trimmed by 6 bases and J by 5 bases, leaving 22 bases between them. Per germline, CDR1 LNHDA and CDR2 SQIVND (reference sequence). The CDR3 reads CASSPGTLGPLNEKLFF. The CDR3 region has the DNA TGTGCCAGTAGCCCCGGGACCCTCGGGCCCCTAAATGAAAAACTGTTTTTT.

The chain combines TRBV27 with TRBJ1-1, with no clear D. Per the germline V gene, CDR1 is MNHEY and CDR2 is SMNVEV (reference sequence). This CDR3 contains 13 residues. Trimming left V 5 bases short and J 0 bases short, with 7 bases between. This CDR3 is CASSLHLNTEAFF. The CDR3 DNA reads as TGTGCCAGCAGTCTCCATTTGAACACTGAAGCTTTCTTT.

The genes are TRBV13 and TRBJ1-6; 8 bases are a match to TRBD1. The trim removed 5 bases at V and 1 base at J, leaving 7 bases unmatched. The CDR3 loop spans 17 amino acids. The germline V gene has CDR1 PRHDT and CDR2 FYEKMQ (reference sequence). This CDR3 reads CASSLRQGISYNSPLHF. The CDR3 DNA sequence: TGTGCCAGCAGCCTACGACAGGGGATATCCTATAATTCACCCCTCCACTTT.

The chain is built from TRBV5-1 and TRBJ1-6; a weak D match, TRBD1 (6 bases). Trimming pared 3 bases from V and 8 bases from J, leaving 12 bases between. This CDR3 has 14 amino acids. In germline, CDR1 is SGHRS, CDR2 YFSETQ. CDR3 in amino acids: CASSSTGMDSPLHF. CDR3 sequence (DNA): TGCGCCAGCAGCTCTACAGGGATGGATTCACCCCTCCACTTT.

Concerning this clone itself: Compared with germline, one end of the junction differs, possibly owing to a read error. The chain employs TRBV7-9 and TRBJ1-2, with D unresolved. This CDR3 has 12 residues. The germline V gene has CDR1 SEHNR and CDR2 FQNEAQ (reference sequence). The CDR3 sequence is CASSPLYGEGPF. CDR3 nucleotide sequence: TGTGCCAGCAGCCCTCTGTACGGGGAAGGCCCCTTC.

This sequence joins TRBV6-1 and TRBJ2-4; 9 bases match TRBD1. This CDR3 spans 16 amino acids. Losses at the gene ends were 3 bases for V and 2 bases for J; bases not matched to a gene: 5. Germline CDR1 MNHNS, CDR2 SASEGT. CDR3 coding DNA: TGTGCCAGCAGTGACCCACAGGGGGCGTCCAAAAACATTCAGTACTTC. Encoded protein: CASSDPQGASKNIQYF.

The J gene is TRBJ1-4, the V gene TRBV10-3, with a weak D call TRBD1 (6 bases). The CDR3 is 16 amino acids. Germline V gene sequence: CDR1 ENHRY, CDR2 SYGVKD. V lost 10 bases to trimming and J lost 7 bases, with 25 bases between them. This CDR3 is CATSGGAALKSEKLFF. CDR3 in DNA: TGTGCCACCAGCGGGGGGGCAGCCTTGAAATCTGAAAAACTGTTTTTT.

About this clone itself: The sample contains more than one DNA sequence encoding this CDR3. This chain joins TRBV2 and TRBJ1-5; 9 positions match TRBD1. Germline V CDR1 and CDR2: SNHLY, FYNNEI. This CDR3 contains 16 residues. The V segment lost 6 bases and the J segment 6 bases; nucleotides outside the gene matches: 12. Here the CDR3 reads CASSRPGTGFGQPQHF. The CDR3 DNA sequence: TGTGCCAGCAGCCGTCCCGGGACAGGGTTTGGTCAGCCCCAGCATTTT.

The chain couples TRBV7-2 to TRBJ2-7; 8 bases are shared with TRBD1. The J segment lost 6 bases and the V segment lost 5 bases, leaving 3 bases of the junction unmatched. CDR1 and CDR2 from the germline V gene are SGHTA and FQGNSA. This CDR3 has 12 residues. In nucleotides, the CDR3 is TGTGCCAGCAGCGGCGACAGGGGCGAGCAGTACTTC. The encoded protein is CASSGDRGEQYF.

V gene TRBV5-8 combines with J gene TRBJ2-3; D gene uncertain. CDR1 is SGHTS, CDR2 YDEGEE, per germline. The CDR3 sequence is 15 residues long. V lost 4 bases, J lost 6 bases, and 18 bases lay in between. The CDR3 reads CASSLSILPGDTQYF. The CDR3 nucleotides are TGTGCCAGCAGCCTATCTATCCTGCCCGGCGATACGCAGTATTTT.

The chain is built from TRBV9 and TRBJ2-1; the D call may be TRBD1 or TRBD2 (5 bases each). This CDR3 is built from 15 residues. Germline-derived CDR1 and CDR2 are SGDLS and YYNGEE. V gave up 0 bases and J gave up 2 bases, with 9 bases separating them. The CDR3, as DNA: TGTGCCAGCAGCGTAGGGGGGAGCGCCTACAATGAGCAGTTCTTC. Amino acids: CASSVGGSAYNEQFF.

The chain recombines TRBV6-5 with TRBJ1-2; D is perhaps TRBD1 (5 bases). The germline CDR1 and CDR2 sequences are MNHEY and SVGAGI. CDR3 length equals 12 residues. Trimming cost V 8 bases and J 3 bases, with 10 bases left between them. The CDR3 is CASLTTDYGYTF. DNA for the CDR3: TGTGCCAGCCTTACGACAGACTATGGCTACACCTTC.

The genes are TRBV5-1 and TRBJ1-4; no clear D gene. Germline V gene data show CDR1 as SGHRS and CDR2 as YFSETQ. The CDR3 totals 16 residues. Between the trimmed V and J ends, which lost 1 base and 1 base, there was a span of 11 bases. The CDR3 nucleotides read TGCGCCAGCAGCTTGATTTCGTCTGGAACTAATGAAAAACTGTTTTTT. Encoded protein: CASSLISSGTNEKLFF.

The J gene is TRBJ2-7, the V gene TRBV5-4; the D is unclear. The CDR3 spans 14 residues. V lost 0 bases, J lost 0 bases, and 7 bases lay in between. CDR1 is SGHNT and CDR2 is YYREEE in the germline V gene (reference sequence). CDR3 coding DNA: TGTGCCAGCAGCTTGGTGGTGAGCTCCTACGAGCAGTACTTC. Amino acid sequence: CASSLVVSSYEQYF.

This chain joins TRBV11-1 and TRBJ2-3; 10 bases are a match to TRBD1. Germline CDR1 and CDR2: SGHAT and FQDESV (reference sequence). The CDR3 contains 16 residues. The junction had 7 bases not matched to a gene; V was cut back by 5 bases and J by 2 bases. The CDR3 DNA reads TGTGCCAGCAGCGTAGGGACAGGGGCCCACACAGATACGCAGTATTTT. This sequence encodes CASSVGTGAHTDTQYF.

The CDR3 spells CASSPLGGGVFSEAFF. The CDR3 nucleotides are TGTGCCAGCAGCCCACTTGGGGGCGGGGTGTTCTCTGAAGCTTTCTTT. The chain combines TRBV7-9 with TRBJ1-1; possible D gene TRBD1, 6 bases. Deletions cut 5 bases from V and 6 bases from J, with 22 bases between. The CDR3 spans 16 residues. From germline, CDR1 is SEHNR and CDR2 FQNEAQ (reference sequence).